This entry lists 2 T cell receptor beta chains sequenced from one sample in a study of blood T cell repertoires in COVID-19. Assay: immunoSEQ multiplex PCR; the TCRdb copy retains only in-frame clones and omits some. The table records more than 200,000 clones, around 84% of them present only once. Input material: peripheral blood. The receptors originated from a woman aged 40 to 49 who had recovered from COVID-19.

This chain links TRBV9 with TRBJ2-3; the D is unclear. Germline V gene sequence: CDR1 SGDLS, CDR2 YYNGEE. Trimming pared 1 base from V and 2 bases from J, leaving 8 bases between. The length of the CDR3 is 14 residues. The CDR3 region has the DNA TGTGCCAGCAGCGTACGACAATTCACAGATACGCAGTATTTT. Protein: CASSVRQFTDTQYF.

In this sample, this clone turned up a few times. CDR3 sequence reads: CASSQEVRASEAFF. The DNA of the CDR3 is TGCGCCAGCAGCCAAGAAGTAAGAGCCTCTGAAGCTTTCTTT. The chain carries TRBV4-3 and TRBJ1-1; no clear D gene. CDR3 length equals 14 residues. V was clipped by 0 bases and J by 6 bases, with 11 bases between them. Germline lookup yields CDR1 LGHNA and CDR2 YSLEER.